Listed here are 22 T cell receptor beta chains from one sample, sequenced in a study of technical replicates of blood from a handful of donors. Measured with immunoSEQ multiplex PCR; TCRdb has only the in-frame clones, and not every one. The sample carries tens of thousands of clones, 94% recorded once. The sequenced material came from T cells isolated from PBMCs. The receptors come from a human donor in good health.

The rearrangement links TRBV13 to TRBJ1-1; 8 nucleotides line up with TRBD1. V was clipped by 5 bases and J by 0 bases; unmatched bases: 8. The CDR3 contains 16 residues. Germline loops: CDR1 PRHDT, CDR2 FYEKMQ (reference sequence). CDR3 sequence: CASSLPRTGMNTEAFF. CDR3 sequence (DNA): TGTGCCAGCAGCCTGCCGAGGACAGGGATGAACACTGAAGCTTTCTTT.

The chain recombines TRBV7-3 with TRBJ2-7, with D perhaps matching TRBD1 (6 bases). The germline gives CDR1 SGHTA, CDR2 FQGTGA. V lost 2 bases and J 2 bases, leaving 16 bases between the germline ends. This CDR3 has 16 residues. The DNA of the CDR3 is TGTGCCAGCAGCTTACAGGGGCCGTTTGGAGCCTACGAGCAGTACTTC. Translating gives CASSLQGPFGAYEQYF.

CDR3 nucleotides: TGCGCCAGCAGCTTGCTGGAGACCCAGTACTTC. It encodes CASSLLETQYF. V usage is TRBV5-1 and J usage is TRBJ2-5; D is ambiguous. The CDR3 is 11 residues long. The germline V gene encodes CDR1 SGHRS and CDR2 YFSETQ. The ends were cut back, 1 base at V and 5 bases at J, with 3 bases in the middle.

The J gene is TRBJ1-5, the V gene TRBV9; 9 bases map to TRBD1. This CDR3 has 14 residues. Germline V CDR1 and CDR2: SGDLS, YYNGEE. The J segment lost 4 bases and the V segment lost 2 bases, leaving 1 base of the junction unmatched. CDR3 protein: CASSVGTGNQPQHF. CDR3 nucleotides: TGTGCCAGCAGCGTCGGGACAGGGAATCAGCCCCAGCATTTT.

The V and J genes are TRBV29-1 and TRBJ2-2; D gene unclear. The V gene lost 4 bases and the J gene lost 5 bases, with 11 bases spanning the gap. Germline V gene data show CDR1 as SQVTM and CDR2 as ANQGSEA. The CDR3 runs 13 residues. The DNA for the CDR3 is TGCAGCGTTGTCTTGGTCGGGACCGGGGAGCTGTTTTTT. Amino acid sequence: CSVVLVGTGELFF.

The genes are TRBV6-1 and TRBJ1-1; D not resolved. V was shortened by 3 bases and J by 5 bases, with 16 bases between the two germline ends. From germline, CDR1 is MNHNS and CDR2 SASEGT. This CDR3 spans 15 amino acids. CDR3 residues: CASSDLTATRTEAFF. Here the CDR3 DNA reads TGTGCCAGCAGTGACCTGACTGCAACTAGGACTGAAGCTTTCTTT.

The chain employs TRBV7-9 and TRBJ1-3; TRBD1 matches at 10 bases. Germline V gene lookup returns CDR1 SEHNR and CDR2 FQNEAQ (reference sequence). Trimming cost V 7 bases and J 5 bases; bases outside gene matches: 8. This CDR3 region has 15 residues. The CDR3 DNA reads as TGTGCCAGCACCATCGGGACAGGGGAACGAAACACCATATATTTT. Protein sequence: CASTIGTGERNTIYF.

The chain links TRBV13 to TRBJ2-1; 7 bases agree with TRBD2. This CDR3 region has 17 residues. Germline V gene lookup returns CDR1 PRHDT and CDR2 FYEKMQ (reference sequence). Losses at the gene ends were 5 bases for V and 7 bases for J; bases not matched to a gene: 17. This CDR3 is CASSPEGLAGDLNEQFF. The CDR3 nucleotides read TGTGCCAGCAGCCCCGAGGGTCTCGCGGGAGATTTGAATGAGCAGTTCTTC.

The rearrangement links TRBV19 to TRBJ1-5, with a tentative D call TRBD1 (6 bases). CDR1 is LNHDA and CDR2 is SQIVND in the germline V gene (reference sequence). The CDR3 runs to 16 residues. Trimming removed 3 bases at V and 5 bases at J, with 17 bases between. The DNA for the CDR3 is TGTGCCAGTAGTATGGGAAGACAGGCGGGAGATCAGCCCCAGCATTTT. It yields the protein CASSMGRQAGDQPQHF.

The chain links TRBV6-5 to TRBJ2-2; TRBD2 might be the D (6 bases). Trimming took off 6 bases at V and 5 bases at J, with 16 bases between the two ends. This CDR3 region has 15 residues. Germline V CDR1 and CDR2: MNHEY, SVGAGI. The CDR3 nucleotides are TGTGCCAGCAGATCCCACGGGACTTCTACCGGGGAGCTGTTTTTT. It yields the protein CASRSHGTSTGELFF.

The table lists this clone with a count of one. V usage is TRBV18 and J usage is TRBJ2-7; D is perhaps TRBD2 (5 bases). The CDR3 extends over 13 amino acids. Germline V gene lookup returns CDR1 KGHSH and CDR2 LQKENI. V was trimmed by 6 bases and J by 2 bases, leaving 11 bases between them. CDR3 amino acids: CASSPGIAYEQYF. For the CDR3, the DNA is TGTGCCAGCTCGCCCGGGATTGCCTACGAGCAGTACTTC.

The gene calls are TRBV15 and TRBJ2-7; tentatively, D is TRBD2 (6 bases). V was trimmed by 5 bases and J by 3 bases, leaving 11 bases between them. The CDR3 is 13 amino acids. Per the germline V gene, CDR1 is LNHNV and CDR2 is YYDKDF (reference sequence). For the CDR3, the DNA is TGTGCCACCAGCCGGGGGTATGACTACGAGCAGTACTTC. As protein: CATSRGYDYEQYF.

The V call is TRBV5-1, the J call TRBJ1-6; TRBD1 might be the D (5 bases). This CDR3 is 17 amino acids long. CDR1 is SGHRS, CDR2 YFSETQ, per germline. The germline V and J ends were trimmed by 2 bases and 7 bases, with 19 bases remaining between them. The CDR3 DNA sequence: TGCGCCAGCAGCTTTGGGACTGGGGATAATATCAATTCACCCCTCCACTTT. This gives the protein CASSFGTGDNINSPLHF. Drawing the rest from reference TRBV5-1 and TRBJ1-6, the complete variable domain is KAGVTQTPRYLIKTRGQQVTLSCSPISGHRSVSWYQQTPGQGLQFLFEYFSETQRNKGNFPGRFSGRQFSNSRSEMNVSTLELGDSALYLCASSFGTGDNINSPLHFGNGTRLTVT.

V gene TRBV5-4 combines with J gene TRBJ2-3; TRBD2 is a possible D gene (5 bases). The CDR3 runs 14 residues. V was shortened by 3 bases and J by 0 bases, with 8 bases between the two germline ends. CDR1 and CDR2 from the germline V gene are SGHNT and YYREEE (reference sequence). The CDR3 nucleotides are TGTGCCAGCAGCTCGGAGGTTAGCACAGATACGCAGTATTTT. Translating it yields CASSSEVSTDTQYF. Based on the CDR3 plus reference TRBV5-4 and TRBJ2-3, the full variable domain is ETGVTQSPTHLIKTRGQQVTLRCSSQSGHNTVSWYQQALGQGPQFIFQYYREEENGRGNFPPRFSGLQFPNYSSELNVNALELDDSALYLCASSSEVSTDTQYFGPGTRLTVL.

The chain employs TRBV18 and TRBJ2-3; 7 bases map to TRBD1. The CDR3 is made up of 16 amino acids. The germline gives CDR1 KGHSH, CDR2 LQKENI. Losses at the gene ends were 4 bases for V and 4 bases for J; bases not matched to a gene: 11. The CDR3 sequence is CASSLSRQGGADTQYF. CDR3 nucleotide sequence: TGTGCCAGCTCACTTTCAAGACAGGGTGGAGCAGATACGCAGTATTTT.

J is TRBJ2-7 and V is TRBV9; tentative D call: TRBD2 (5 bases). The V end lost 3 bases, the J end lost 3 bases, and 10 bases lay between the germline ends. This CDR3 is 13 amino acids long. Germline V gene data show CDR1 as SGDLS and CDR2 as YYNGEE. In nucleotides, the CDR3 is TGTGCCAGCAGCGCTAGAGGGAGCTACGAGCAGTACTTC. Translated: CASSARGSYEQYF.

This chain connects TRBV28 to TRBJ2-7; D remains ambiguous. CDR1 and CDR2 from the germline V gene are MDHEN and SYDVKM. This CDR3 comprises 12 residues. Trimming stripped 1 base from V and 3 bases from J, with 4 bases between. CDR3 in amino acids: CASSLSHYEQYF. The CDR3 DNA follows: TGTGCCAGCAGTTTATCACACTACGAGCAGTACTTC.

V and J are TRBV11-2 and TRBJ2-7, with 9 nucleotides matching TRBD2. V shed 6 bases, J shed 0 bases, and the junction held 6 bases outside the gene matches. CDR1 is SGHAT, CDR2 FQNNGV, per germline. The CDR3 sequence is 15 residues long. Here the CDR3 DNA reads TGTGCCAGCAGTGCTCTAGCGGGAACCTCCTACGAGCAGTACTTC. As protein: CASSALAGTSYEQYF.

The CDR3 DNA reads as TGTGCCAGCAGCTTGGGCAGGTTGGACATTCAGTACTTC. Amino acid sequence: CASSLGRLDIQYF. J is TRBJ2-4 and V is TRBV11-2; no firm D call. The V gene lost 3 bases and the J gene lost 8 bases, with 11 bases spanning the gap. Germline V gives CDR1 SGHAT, CDR2 FQNNGV. The CDR3 runs to 13 residues.

The genes are TRBV11-3 and TRBJ2-6; D is ambiguous. Germline assignment: CDR1 SGHNT and CDR2 YENEEA. V was cut by 5 bases and J by 2 bases, with 4 bases left in between. The CDR3 consists of 13 residues. The CDR3 region is CASSPAGANVLTF. In DNA form, the CDR3 reads TGTGCCAGCAGCCCGGCTGGGGCCAACGTCCTGACTTTC.

The chain carries TRBV6-8 and TRBJ2-1, with TRBD1 as a possible D gene (5 bases). CDR1 and CDR2 from the germline V gene are MNHGY and SAAAGT. V was trimmed by 3 bases and J by 0 bases, leaving 18 bases between them. The CDR3 runs 18 residues. CDR3 amino acids: CASSYEGDPSFSYNEQFF. The CDR3 DNA sequence: TGTGCCAGCAGTTATGAAGGGGATCCTAGTTTCTCCTACAATGAGCAGTTCTTC.

The chain uses TRBV11-2 and TRBJ2-2; possible D gene TRBD1, 5 bases. Germline V gene lookup returns CDR1 SGHAT and CDR2 FQNNGV. CDR3 size: 15 residues. Trimming shortened V by 4 bases and J by 8 bases, and 17 bases separated the two germline ends. The DNA for the CDR3 is TGTGCCAGCAGCTCGTCCACAGGCGTATCTGGGGAGCTGTTTTTT. It encodes CASSSSTGVSGELFF.